Each of the 8 T cell receptor beta chains below was sequenced from the same sample in a study of blood T cell repertoires in COVID-19. TCRdb's table, derived via immunoSEQ multiplex PCR, lists solely in-frame clones and lacks some. The data show about 230,000 clones, about 85% seen once. Sequencing was done on a sample of peripheral blood. These receptors were obtained from a woman of 80 years or more with active or convalescent COVID-19.

The V call is TRBV4-2, the J call TRBJ1-4; no definite D call. Germline V gives CDR1 LGHNA, CDR2 YNFKEQ. Trimming removed 2 bases from V and 8 bases from J, with 21 bases in between. This CDR3 is 17 amino acids long. CDR3 sequence reads: CASSQQLGAERVEKLFF. The DNA of the CDR3 is TGTGCCAGCAGCCAACAGTTGGGCGCAGAGAGAGTCGAAAAACTGTTTTTT.

The chain uses TRBV19 and TRBJ1-1, with 7 bases identical to TRBD1. Trimming took 5 bases from V and 9 from J; bases not matched to a gene: 15. Germline V gene data show CDR1 as LNHDA and CDR2 as SQIVND (reference sequence). This CDR3 contains 15 residues. CDR3 region: CASSPEQGTSLKAFF. As DNA, the CDR3 is TGTGCCAGTAGTCCGGAACAGGGGACCAGTCTGAAAGCTTTCTTT.

The J gene is TRBJ2-1, the V gene TRBV6-1; maybe TRBD2 (5 bases). The germline V gene has CDR1 MNHNS and CDR2 SASEGT. This CDR3 region has 16 residues. V was trimmed by 4 bases and J by 4 bases, leaving 17 bases between them. CDR3 in amino acids: CASSGSAGLLYNEQFF. Written as DNA, the CDR3 is TGTGCCAGCAGTGGTTCGGCGGGTTTGTTATACAATGAGCAGTTCTTC.

The chain employs TRBV3-1 (or the pseudogene TRBV3-2) and TRBJ2-3; TRBD2 aligns across 10 bases. The J segment lost 1 base and the V segment lost 4 bases, leaving 2 bases of the junction unmatched. Germline loops: CDR1 LGHDT, CDR2 YNNKEL (reference sequence). The CDR3 consists of 15 residues. CDR3 DNA: TGTGCCAGCAGCCCAGGACTAGCGGGCACAGATACGCAGTATTTT. This codes for CASSPGLAGTDTQYF.

This chain joins TRBV19 and TRBJ2-7; D unresolved. Per germline, CDR1 LNHDA and CDR2 SQIVND (reference sequence). CDR3 size: 13 residues. V dropped 5 bases and J dropped 1 base, with 9 bases sitting between them. CDR3 in amino acids: CASSVSGSYEQYF. In DNA, the CDR3 is TGTGCCAGTAGTGTCTCAGGTTCCTACGAGCAGTACTTC.

V and J are TRBV3-1 (or the pseudogene TRBV3-2) and TRBJ1-2, with 7 bases lining up with TRBD1. The CDR3 is 17 amino acids. The V gene end was trimmed by 1 base and the J gene end by 1 base; junction bases not matched to a gene: 9. CDR1 and CDR2 from the germline V gene are LGHDT and YNNKEL (reference sequence). The CDR3 loop is CASSQGRSGGINYGYTF. The CDR3 DNA follows: TGTGCCAGCAGCCAAGGCCGGTCAGGGGGGATTAACTATGGCTACACCTTC.

This clone was found once. The V call is TRBV5-4, the J call TRBJ2-1; 9 positions match TRBD2. Losses at the gene ends were 0 bases for V and 4 bases for J; bases not matched to a gene: 11. The V gene's germline CDR1 is SGHNT and CDR2 YYREEE (reference sequence). This CDR3 has 18 residues. DNA of the CDR3: TGTGCCAGCAGCTTGGGGGGTAGCGGGGGTCTCGGGTACAATGAGCAGTTCTTC. Translating it yields CASSLGGSGGLGYNEQFF.

The V call is TRBV30, the J call TRBJ1-4, with TRBD1 matching over 8 bases. CDR1 is GTSNPN, CDR2 SVGIG, per germline (reference sequence). This CDR3 comprises 12 residues. The V segment lost 8 bases and the J segment 7 bases; nucleotides outside the gene matches: 6. CDR3 in DNA: TGTGCCAGAGCCGGACAGGGTGAAAAACTGTTTTTT. This sequence encodes CARAGQGEKLFF. The variable domain in full, with the rest retrieved from reference TRBV30 and TRBJ1-4, is SQTIHQWPATLVQPVGSPLSLECTVEGTSNPNLYWYRQAAGRGLQLLFYSVGIGQISSEVPQNLSASRPQDRQFILSSKKLLLSDSGFYLCARAGQGEKLFFGSGTQLSVL.